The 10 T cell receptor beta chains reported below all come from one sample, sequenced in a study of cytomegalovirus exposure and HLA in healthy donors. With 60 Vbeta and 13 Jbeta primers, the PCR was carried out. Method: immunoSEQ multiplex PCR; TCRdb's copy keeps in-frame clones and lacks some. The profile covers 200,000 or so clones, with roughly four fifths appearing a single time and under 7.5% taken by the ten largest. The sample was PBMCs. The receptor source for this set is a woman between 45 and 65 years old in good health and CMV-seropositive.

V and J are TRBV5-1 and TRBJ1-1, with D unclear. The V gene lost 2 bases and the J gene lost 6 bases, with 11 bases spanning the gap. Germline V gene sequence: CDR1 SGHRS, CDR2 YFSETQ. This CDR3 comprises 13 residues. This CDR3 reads CASSLGGVAEAFF. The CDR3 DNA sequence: TGCGCCAGCAGCTTAGGCGGGGTAGCTGAAGCTTTCTTT. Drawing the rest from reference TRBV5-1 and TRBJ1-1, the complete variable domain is KAGVTQTPRYLIKTRGQQVTLSCSPISGHRSVSWYQQTPGQGLQFLFEYFSETQRNKGNFPGRFSGRQFSNSRSEMNVSTLELGDSALYLCASSLGGVAEAFFGQGTRLTVV.

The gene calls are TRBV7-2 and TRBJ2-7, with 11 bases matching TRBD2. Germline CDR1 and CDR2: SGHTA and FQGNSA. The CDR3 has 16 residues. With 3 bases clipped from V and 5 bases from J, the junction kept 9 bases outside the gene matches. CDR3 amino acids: CASSFGGSGRANEQYF. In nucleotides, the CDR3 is TGTGCCAGCAGCTTTGGGGGTAGCGGGAGGGCCAACGAGCAGTACTTC.

The CDR3 DNA follows: TGCAGCGTTGACTCAGGGAGCGGGAGTGATTCCTACGAGCAGTACTTC. It is translated as CSVDSGSGSDSYEQYF. The chain has TRBV29-1 and TRBJ2-7; 8 bases align to TRBD2. Germline V gene lookup returns CDR1 SQVTM and CDR2 ANQGSEA. Trimming removed 3 bases from V and 1 base from J; junction bases left unmatched: 11. The CDR3 runs 16 residues.

Here the CDR3 DNA reads TGTGCCAGTAGTACGGACAGGGGGTCCTACGAGCAGTACTTC. This sequence encodes CASSTDRGSYEQYF. This sequence joins TRBV19 and TRBJ2-7; the match to TRBD1 covers 10 bases. The V gene end was trimmed by 4 bases and the J gene end by 1 base; junction bases not matched to a gene: 1. The CDR3 is made up of 14 amino acids. Germline V CDR1 and CDR2: LNHDA, SQIVND (reference sequence).

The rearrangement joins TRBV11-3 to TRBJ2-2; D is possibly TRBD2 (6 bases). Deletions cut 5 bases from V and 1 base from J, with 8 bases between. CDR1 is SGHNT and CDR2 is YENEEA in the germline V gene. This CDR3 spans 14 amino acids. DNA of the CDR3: TGTGCCAGCAGCCGTAGCGGGAACACCGGGGAGCTGTTTTTT. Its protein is CASSRSGNTGELFF.

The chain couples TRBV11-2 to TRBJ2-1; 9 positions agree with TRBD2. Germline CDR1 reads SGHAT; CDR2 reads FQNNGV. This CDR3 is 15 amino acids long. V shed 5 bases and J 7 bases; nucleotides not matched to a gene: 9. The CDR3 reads CASSQKPGLANEQFF. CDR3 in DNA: TGTGCCAGCAGCCAGAAGCCGGGACTAGCAAATGAGCAGTTCTTC.

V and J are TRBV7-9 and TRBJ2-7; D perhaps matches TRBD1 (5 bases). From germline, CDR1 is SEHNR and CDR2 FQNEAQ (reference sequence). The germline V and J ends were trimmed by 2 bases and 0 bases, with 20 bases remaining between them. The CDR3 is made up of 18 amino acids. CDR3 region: CASSLNGAGRARSYEQYF. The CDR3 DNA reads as TGTGCCAGCAGCTTAAATGGGGCAGGGCGAGCCCGCTCCTACGAGCAGTACTTC.

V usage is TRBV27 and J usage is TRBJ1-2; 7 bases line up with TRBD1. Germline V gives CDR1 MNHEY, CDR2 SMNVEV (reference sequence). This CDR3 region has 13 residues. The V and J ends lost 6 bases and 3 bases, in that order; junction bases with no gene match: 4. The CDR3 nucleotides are TGTGCCAGCAGACGAACAGGGGACTATGGCTACACCTTC. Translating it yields CASRRTGDYGYTF.

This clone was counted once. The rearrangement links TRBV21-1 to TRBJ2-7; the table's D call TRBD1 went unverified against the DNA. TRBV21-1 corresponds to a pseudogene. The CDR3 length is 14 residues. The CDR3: CAPKWRTGGYEQYF. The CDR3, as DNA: TGTGCCCCCAAATGGCGGACAGGGGGGTACGAGCAGTACTTC.

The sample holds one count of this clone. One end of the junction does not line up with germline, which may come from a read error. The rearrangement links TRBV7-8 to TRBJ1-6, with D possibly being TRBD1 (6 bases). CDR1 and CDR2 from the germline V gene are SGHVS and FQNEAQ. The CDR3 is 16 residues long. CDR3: CASSALSGGLNSPLHF. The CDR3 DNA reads TGTGCCAGCAGCGCCCTGTCGGGGGGCCTTAATTCGCCCCTCCACTTT.